A selection of T cell receptor beta chains follows, all from one sample in a study of metastatic and nonmetastatic thyroid tumors. TCRdb re-called clones from the PCR reads using MiXCR. This table has 53,000 or so clones, 20% appearing once. The sample taken for sequencing was blood. These receptors all stem from a female donor with papillary thyroid cancer or a benign thyroid nodule (not recorded which). Some clones in this sample may be carry-over from other donors' samples. Both conserved end residues are part of each CDR3. D genes are given only for firm matches. Part of the rows lack a size; the others show once, few, many or a class for expanded clones.

V gene,clone size,D gene,J gene,CDR3 DNA,CDR3 protein
TRBV5-1,.,TRBD2,TRBJ2-1,TGCGCCAGCAGCCTTCGTCAGAGACTAGCTTGCAATGAGCAGTTCTTC,CASSLRQRLACNEQFF
TRBV15,many,.,TRBJ1-5,TGTGCCACCAGCAGAGATCAAGAGGGGACTCAGCCCCAGCATTTT,CATSRDQEGTQPQHF
TRBV28,many,.,TRBJ1-2,TGTGCCAGCAGTTCCACAGGGAGGGACTATGGCTACACCTTC,CASSSTGRDYGYTF
TRBV6-1,many,.,TRBJ1-1,TGTGCCAGCATCCCGACGATTCTAGGGAGCACTGAAGCTTTCTTT,CASIPTILGSTEAFF
TRBV29-1,many,TRBD2,TRBJ2-1,TGCAGCGTTGGAGGGACTAGCGGGGGCAATGAGCAGTTCTTC,CSVGGTSGGNEQFF
TRBV28,.,.,TRBJ2-2,TGTGCCAGCAGTTTCCCCCCCAGGGGACACACCGGGGACCTGTTGTTT,CASSFPPRGHTGDLLF
TRBV5-1,many,.,TRBJ2-1,TGCGCCAGCAGCTTGACTCGCAATGAGCAGTTCTTC,CASSLTRNEQFF
TRBV5-1,many,TRBD2,TRBJ2-3,TGCGCCAGCAGCGTGCGAAGCCCCGGGCGGGGGGAAGATACGCAGTATTTT,CASSVRSPGRGEDTQYF
TRBV6-1,many,.,TRBJ2-1,TGTGCCAGCAAGGTTCGGACGGCTGAGCAGTTCTTC,CASKVRTAEQFF
TRBV6-2/TRBV6-3,many,TRBD1,TRBJ2-3,TGTGCCAGCAGTTACTCGACAGGGGGCGCAGATACGCAGTATTTT,CASSYSTGGADTQYF
TRBV4-1,many,TRBD2,TRBJ2-1,TGCGCCAGCAGCCAAGTTCTAGCGGGAGGAGTCTACAATGAGCAGTTCTTC,CASSQVLAGGVYNEQFF
TRBV27,many,.,TRBJ2-7,TGTGCCAGCAGACCCATCCTAGAATCCACCTACGAGCAGTACTTC,CASRPILESTYEQYF
TRBV20-1,many,.,TRBJ1-5,TGCAGTGCTAGAGGTTCAAGCAATCAGCCCCAGCATTTT,CSARGSSNQPQHF
TRBV28,many,TRBD1,TRBJ2-7,TGTGCCAGCAGCCGTACAGGGGTCGAGCAGTACTTC,CASSRTGVEQYF
TRBV19,many,.,TRBJ2-3,TGTGCCAGTACGGATAGCGGTTTTAGCACAGATACGCAGTATTTT,CASTDSGFSTDTQYF
TRBV19,many,.,TRBJ1-1,TGTGCCAGTAGTAGTCGGGCCAGGGAGGGTGGTGAAGCTTTCTTT,CASSSRAREGGEAFF
TRBV6-1,.,.,TRBJ2-6,TGTGCCAGCAGCACGGACATGGCGGTGGCCAACGTCCTGACTTTC,CASSTDMAVANVLTF
TRBV5-1,many,TRBD2,TRBJ2-3,TGCGCCAGCAGCGGGGGACTAGCGGGAATTGTAGATACGCAGTATTTT,CASSGGLAGIVDTQYF
TRBV6-5,many,.,TRBJ1-1,TGTGCCAGCAGTTACTCGAAGGGACAACTAGGAGCTTTCTTT,CASSYSKGQLGAFF
TRBV10-3,many,.,TRBJ1-1,TGTGCCATCAGTGGTAATAAGGGGACTTGGGGCACTGAAGCTTTCTTT,CAISGNKGTWGTEAFF
TRBV2,many,.,TRBJ1-5,TGTGCCAGCTCCCTCATCGGGACAAATAGCAATCAGCCCCAGCATTTT,CASSLIGTNSNQPQHF
TRBV6-1,few,TRBD1,TRBJ2-7,TGTGCCAGCAGTGACAGGGGGTCGAACGAGCAGTACTTC,CASSDRGSNEQYF
TRBV20-1,many,.,TRBJ2-7,TGCAGTGCCGGCCCTAACCCTTCCTACGAGCAGTACTTC,CSAGPNPSYEQYF
TRBV20-1,many,TRBD2,TRBJ2-1,TGCAGTGTCGACGCGGGGAGGGCCGGTAATGAGCAGTTCTTC,CSVDAGRAGNEQFF
TRBV30,many,.,TRBJ1-2,TGTGCCTGGAGTTTGGGGCGGTGGTACAACTATGGCTACACCTTC,CAWSLGRWYNYGYTF
TRBV5-1,.,.,TRBJ2-7,TGCGCCAGCAGCTTCAGCGTATCCTACCAGCAGAACTTC,CASSFSVSYQQNF
TRBV4-1,.,TRBD1,TRBJ2-2,TGCGCCAACAGCCAACGACAGGGCCGTTGGGCCACCGGGGAGCTGTTTTTT,CANSQRQGRWATGELFF
TRBV27,.,.,TRBJ2-7,TGTGCCAGCAGAGTGGTCCCTAGAGAGCAGTACTTC,CASRVVPREQYF
TRBV4-1,many,.,TRBJ2-5,TGCGCCAGCAGCCTGGGGGTAGCAGTGGGGTACCAAGAGACCCAGTACTTC,CASSLGVAVGYQETQYF
TRBV30,.,.,TRBJ1-1,TGTGCCTGGAGTGTCTATGGGCTGGGCACTGAAGCTTTCTTT,CAWSVYGLGTEAFF